The source of this T cell receptor (beta chain) is a study of cytomegalovirus exposure and HLA in healthy donors. Germline assignment: CDR1 SQVTM and CDR2 ANQGSEA. V shed 0 bases and J shed 7 bases, with 12 bases lying between them. This CDR3 region has 14 residues. The repertoire was sequenced with immunoSEQ multiplex PCR; TCRdb's copy has only in-frame clones and lacks some. The table lists about 260,000 clones, less than 95% of them singletons. Material for sequencing was PBMCs. The TCR originated in a woman in her 30s in good health and CMV-seronegative. This chain uses TRBV29-1 with TRBJ2-2, with TRBD2 as a possible D gene (5 bases). The CDR3 sequence: CSVEDRGRDGELFF. DNA of the CDR3: TGCAGCGTTGAAGATCGGGGAAGAGACGGGGAGCTGTTTTTT.